These 9 T cell receptor beta chains share one sample of origin, sequenced in a study of shared clonotypes between healthy human individuals. The assay was immunoSEQ multiplex PCR, and TCRdb's table has in-frame clones only and misses some. This sample has roughly 2.4 million clones, with around 95% found just once. The specimen was naive CD4+ T cells sorted from blood. Subset reported: CD45RA+ positively selected. The receptors here all came from a man aged 18 to 30 in good health.

The chain combines TRBV2 with TRBJ2-7; D might be TRBD1 (5 bases). Germline V gene data show CDR1 as SNHLY and CDR2 as FYNNEI. The CDR3 length is 13 residues. Trimming pared 4 bases from V and 5 bases from J, leaving 12 bases between. The CDR3 DNA sequence: TGTGCCAGCAGTGGACAGCTCAGCCACGAGCAGTACTTC. Protein sequence: CASSGQLSHEQYF.

The V gene is TRBV6-1, the J gene TRBJ2-5; TRBD1 matches at 9 bases. Trimming removed 5 bases from V and 9 bases from J; junction bases left unmatched: 10. The CDR3 runs 14 residues. CDR1 MNHNS and CDR2 SASEGT come from the germline V gene. Here the CDR3 reads CASSTRDRVRAQYF. The CDR3 DNA reads TGTGCCAGCAGTACCCGGGACAGGGTCAGGGCCCAGTACTTC.

This clone was observed once. The chain is built from TRBV4-1 and TRBJ1-5; unclear D gene. The CDR3 length is 16 residues. Germline V gene lookup returns CDR1 MGHRA and CDR2 YSYEKL. V gave up 0 bases and J gave up 3 bases, with 12 bases separating them. In nucleotides, the CDR3 is TGCGCCAGCAGCCAAGATCTCGGGGAGTACAATCAGCCCCAGCATTTT. This sequence encodes CASSQDLGEYNQPQHF.

The genes are TRBV6-6 and TRBJ1-1; a possible D gene is TRBD1 (5 bases). This CDR3 is 14 amino acids long. V was shortened by 6 bases and J by 3 bases, with 14 bases between the two germline ends. Germline values: CDR1 MNHNY, CDR2 SVGAGI (reference sequence). As DNA, the CDR3 is TGTGCCAGCAGGTTCGGGACCCGGGACACTGAAGCTTTCTTT. It specifies CASRFGTRDTEAFF.

The chain couples TRBV5-1 to TRBJ2-3, with TRBD1 as a possible D gene (7 bases). The CDR3 is 15 residues long. V lost 2 bases and J lost 6, with 16 bases in between. Per the germline V gene, CDR1 is SGHRS and CDR2 is YFSETQ. The CDR3, as DNA: TGCGCCAGCAGCTTAGGGATCCAGGGGGGCGATACGCAGTATTTT. This encodes CASSLGIQGGDTQYF.

V and J are TRBV5-1 and TRBJ2-3, with a possible D match to TRBD2 (5 bases). CDR1 and CDR2 from the germline V gene are SGHRS and YFSETQ. V was cut by 4 bases and J by 0 bases, with 15 bases left in between. This CDR3 has 16 amino acids. CDR3 amino acids: CASSPSYPGSTDTQYF. The CDR3 region has the DNA TGCGCCAGCAGCCCCAGTTATCCGGGGAGCACAGATACGCAGTATTTT. The whole variable domain, filled in from reference TRBV5-1 and TRBJ2-3, reads KAGVTQTPRYLIKTRGQQVTLSCSPISGHRSVSWYQQTPGQGLQFLFEYFSETQRNKGNFPGRFSGRQFSNSRSEMNVSTLELGDSALYLCASSPSYPGSTDTQYFGPGTRLTVL.

The gene calls are TRBV28 and TRBJ2-2, with 10 bases lining up with TRBD2. Per the germline V gene, CDR1 is MDHEN and CDR2 is SYDVKM. The CDR3 sequence is 15 residues long. With 7 bases clipped from V and 10 bases from J, the junction kept 12 bases outside the gene matches. This CDR3 is CASNLPGLAEEELFF. The CDR3 DNA follows: TGTGCCAGCAATCTCCCCGGACTAGCGGAAGAGGAGCTGTTTTTT.

This clone was seen once. The rearrangement joins TRBV7-9 to TRBJ1-1, with TRBD1 identical over 9 bases. Losses at the gene ends were 4 bases for V and 11 bases for J; bases not matched to a gene: 5. From germline, CDR1 is SEHNR and CDR2 FQNEAQ (reference sequence). This CDR3 is built from 12 residues. The DNA of the CDR3 is TGTGCCAGCAGCTCTTACAGGGGGCTGGCTTTCTTT. This translates into CASSSYRGLAFF.

This clone was picked up one time. V usage is TRBV7-6 and J usage is TRBJ2-7; tentatively, D is TRBD2 (6 bases). The CDR3 is 14 residues long. Germline-derived CDR1 and CDR2 are SGHVS and FNYEAQ. V was cut by 5 bases and J by 2 bases, with 13 bases left in between. The CDR3 bases are TGTGCCAGCAGCCTCCGAGCGGGTACCTACGAGCAGTACTTC. This sequence encodes CASSLRAGTYEQYF.